Shown below are 5 T cell receptor beta chains from a single sample sequenced in a study of blood T cell repertoires in COVID-19 (dated by TCRdb to 2018 to 2021). The library was generated by the immunoSEQ multiplex PCR assay. Entries here come from immuneACCESS through TCRdb and include only in-frame sequences with V and J called. Some clones fail to appear in such tables; in the studies checked, an unresolved V gene covers under half of the shortfall, and the cause of the remainder is unknown. The sample yields some 130,000 clones; about 91% were counted once. About 9.3% of the sample is in the top ten clones. The sample consisted of peripheral blood. Source of these receptors: a man in his fifties or sixties with acute or convalescent COVID-19.

This chain uses TRBV20-1 with TRBJ2-7; D might be TRBD2 (6 bases). This CDR3 has 11 amino acids. Germline values: CDR1 DFQATT, CDR2 SNEGSKA (reference sequence). The V and J ends lost 6 bases and 6 bases respectively, with 12 bases between them. CDR3 bases: TGCAGTGCAGTTCGGGGAGGCGAGCAGTACTTC. It encodes CSAVRGGEQYF.

The chain is built from TRBV5-6 and TRBJ2-7; D not resolved. With 4 bases removed from V and 2 bases from J, the gap between germline ends came to 7 bases. Germline values: CDR1 SGHDT, CDR2 YYEEEE. The CDR3 sequence is 12 residues long. CDR3 loop: CASSRDTYEQYF. The CDR3 bases are TGTGCCAGCAGCCGCGACACCTACGAGCAGTACTTC.

The chain uses TRBV18 and TRBJ1-5; D not certain. CDR1 and CDR2 from the germline V gene are KGHSH and LQKENI. CDR3 size: 14 residues. Trimming stripped 1 base from V and 0 bases from J, with 4 bases between. CDR3 loop: CASSPLDSNQPQHF. The CDR3 bases are TGTGCCAGCTCACCACTAGATAGCAATCAGCCCCAGCATTTT.

The CDR3 DNA reads as TGTGCCAGCAGTTACGGAGTTCGGACTGAAGCTTTCTTT. It codes for CASSYGVRTEAFF. The chain combines TRBV6-5 with TRBJ1-1; D is unclear. This CDR3 region has 13 residues. Looked up from germline, CDR1 is MNHEY and CDR2 is SVGAGI. Trimming shortened V by 2 bases and J by 5 bases, and 9 bases separated the two germline ends.

CDR3 region: CASSPIGQSSGNTIYF. CDR3 nucleotide sequence: TGTGCCAGCTCACCAATCGGACAGAGCTCTGGAAACACCATATATTTT. V usage is TRBV18 and J usage is TRBJ1-3; D may be TRBD1 (6 bases). Looked up from germline, CDR1 is KGHSH and CDR2 is LQKENI. Trimming took off 2 bases at V and 0 bases at J, with 11 bases between the two ends. The CDR3 has 16 amino acids.